A single sample is the source of the 5 T cell receptor beta chains below, sequenced in a study of CD8 T cells in Susac syndrome. cDNA came from around 0.5 to 1 ug RNA primed by random hexamers. MiXCR was run by TCRdb on the immunoSEQ multiplex PCR reads, yielding one entry per CDR3 protein. This table has about 140,000 distinct CDR3 sequences, 85% to 95% appearing once. Material for sequencing was CD4+ T cells from PBMCs. These receptors originate from a human donor with Susac syndrome.

Only one count was recorded for this clonotype. The CDR3 loop is CASSRGLAGAVDTQYF. The CDR3, as DNA: TGTGCCAGCAGCCGCGGACTAGCGGGAGCGGTTGATACGCAGTATTTT. The genes are TRBV6-1 and TRBJ2-3; 13 positions match TRBD2. CDR1 is MNHNS, CDR2 SASEGT, per germline. The ends lost 6 bases at V and 6 bases at J; junction bases unmatched: 9. This CDR3 is built from 16 residues.

CDR3 coding DNA: TGCAGTCGAGAGGACAGGAAAAACAATGAGCAGTTCTTC. This translates into CSREDRKNNEQFF. The chain joins TRBV20-1 to TRBJ2-1; 7 bases agree with TRBD1. Germline loops: CDR1 DFQATT, CDR2 SNEGSKA (reference sequence). V was clipped by 8 bases and J by 5 bases; unmatched bases: 9. The CDR3 consists of 13 residues.

V usage is TRBV29-1 and J usage is TRBJ2-3, with 8 positions matching TRBD2. Germline values: CDR1 SQVTM, CDR2 ANQGSEA. V lost 4 bases to trimming and J lost 2 bases; unmatched junction nucleotides: 5. The CDR3 covers 14 residues. DNA for the CDR3: TGCAGCGTTGTGGCTAGCGGGCTCACAGATACGCAGTATTTT. Translation gives CSVVASGLTDTQYF.

V and J are TRBV15 and TRBJ2-5, with unresolved D. V was clipped by 6 bases and J by 7 bases, with 12 bases between them. The V gene's germline CDR1 is LNHNV and CDR2 YYDKDF (reference sequence). This CDR3 comprises 12 residues. CDR3 region: CATRDSVGTQYF. CDR3 nucleotide sequence: TGTGCCACCAGAGATTCCGTAGGGACCCAGTACTTC.

J is TRBJ2-3 and V is TRBV2, with D possibly being TRBD2 (6 bases). This CDR3 is 14 amino acids long. CDR1 and CDR2 from the germline V gene are SNHLY and FYNNEI. Trimming stripped 2 bases from V and 3 bases from J, with 9 bases between. This chain's CDR3 is CASSESGRTDTQYF. The CDR3 DNA reads TGTGCCAGCAGTGAATCGGGGAGGACAGATACGCAGTATTTT. Together with reference TRBV2 and TRBJ2-3, the CDR3 gives the full variable domain: EPEVTQTPSHQVTQMGQEVILRCVPISNHLYFYWYRQILGQKVEFLVSFYNNEISEKSEIFDDQFSVERPDGSNFTLKIRSTKLEDSAMYFCASSESGRTDTQYFGPGTRLTVL.